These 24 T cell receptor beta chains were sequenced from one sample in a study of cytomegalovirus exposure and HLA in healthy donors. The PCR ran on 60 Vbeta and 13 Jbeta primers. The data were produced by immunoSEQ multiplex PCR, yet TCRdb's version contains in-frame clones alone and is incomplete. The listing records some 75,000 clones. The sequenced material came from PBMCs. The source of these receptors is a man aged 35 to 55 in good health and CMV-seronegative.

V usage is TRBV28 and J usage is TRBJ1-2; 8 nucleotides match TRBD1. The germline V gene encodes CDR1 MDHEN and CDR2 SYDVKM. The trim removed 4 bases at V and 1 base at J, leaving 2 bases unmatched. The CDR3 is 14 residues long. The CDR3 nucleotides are TGTGCCAGCAGTTCCGGACAGGGTAACTATGGCTACACCTTC. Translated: CASSSGQGNYGYTF.

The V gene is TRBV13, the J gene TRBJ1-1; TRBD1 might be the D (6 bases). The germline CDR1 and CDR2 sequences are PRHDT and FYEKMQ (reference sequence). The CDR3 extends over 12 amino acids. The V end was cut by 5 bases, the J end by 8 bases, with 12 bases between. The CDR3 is CASSRPDREAFF. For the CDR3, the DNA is TGTGCCAGCAGCCGCCCGGACAGAGAAGCTTTCTTT.

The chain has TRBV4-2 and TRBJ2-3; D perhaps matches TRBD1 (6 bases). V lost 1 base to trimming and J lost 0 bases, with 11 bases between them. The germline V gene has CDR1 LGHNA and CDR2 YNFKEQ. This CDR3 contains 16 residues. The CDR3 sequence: CASSQAWGPSTDTQYF. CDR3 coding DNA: TGTGCCAGCAGCCAAGCGTGGGGGCCTAGCACAGATACGCAGTATTTT.

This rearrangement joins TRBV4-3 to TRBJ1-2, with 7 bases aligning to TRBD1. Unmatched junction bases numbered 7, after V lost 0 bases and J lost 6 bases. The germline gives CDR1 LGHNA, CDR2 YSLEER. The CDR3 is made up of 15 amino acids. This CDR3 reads CASSQDYRGADGYTF. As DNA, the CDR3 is TGCGCCAGCAGCCAAGATTACAGGGGCGCGGATGGCTACACCTTC.

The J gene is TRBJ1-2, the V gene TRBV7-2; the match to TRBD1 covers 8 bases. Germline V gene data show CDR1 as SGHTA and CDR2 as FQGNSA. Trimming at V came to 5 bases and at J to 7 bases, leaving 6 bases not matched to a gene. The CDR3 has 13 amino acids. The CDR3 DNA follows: TGTGCCAGCAGCCATGGACAGGGAGGTGGCTACACCTTC. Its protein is CASSHGQGGGYTF.

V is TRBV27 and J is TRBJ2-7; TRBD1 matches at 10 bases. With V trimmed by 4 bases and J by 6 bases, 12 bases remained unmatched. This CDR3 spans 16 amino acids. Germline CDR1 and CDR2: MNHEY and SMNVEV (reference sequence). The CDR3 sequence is CASSSISGTGVSEQYF. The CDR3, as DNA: TGTGCCAGCAGTTCGATTTCCGGGACAGGGGTCTCCGAGCAGTACTTC.

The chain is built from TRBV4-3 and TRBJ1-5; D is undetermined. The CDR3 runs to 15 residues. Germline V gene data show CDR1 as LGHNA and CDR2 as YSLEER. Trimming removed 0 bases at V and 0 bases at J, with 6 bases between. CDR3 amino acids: CASSQDSRSNQPQHF. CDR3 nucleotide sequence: TGCGCCAGCAGCCAAGATAGCCGTAGCAATCAGCCCCAGCATTTT.

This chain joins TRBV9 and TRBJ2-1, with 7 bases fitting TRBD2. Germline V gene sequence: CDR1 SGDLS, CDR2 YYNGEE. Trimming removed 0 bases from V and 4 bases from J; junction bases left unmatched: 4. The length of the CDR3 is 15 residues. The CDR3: CASSVDLAAYNEQFF. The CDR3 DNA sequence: TGTGCCAGCAGCGTAGACCTAGCGGCATACAATGAGCAGTTCTTC. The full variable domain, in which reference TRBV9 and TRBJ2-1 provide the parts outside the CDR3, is DSGVTQTPKHLITATGQRVTLRCSPRSGDLSVYWYQQSLDQGLQFLIQYYNGEERAKGNILERFSAQQFPDLHSELNLSSLELGDSALYFCASSVDLAAYNEQFFGPGTRLTVL.

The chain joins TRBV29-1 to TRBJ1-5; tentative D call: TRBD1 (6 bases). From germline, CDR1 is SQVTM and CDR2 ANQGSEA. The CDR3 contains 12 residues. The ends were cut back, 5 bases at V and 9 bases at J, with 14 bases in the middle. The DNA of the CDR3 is TGCAGCGTTTACAGGGATAGTCTGCCCCAGCATTTT. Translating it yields CSVYRDSLPQHF.

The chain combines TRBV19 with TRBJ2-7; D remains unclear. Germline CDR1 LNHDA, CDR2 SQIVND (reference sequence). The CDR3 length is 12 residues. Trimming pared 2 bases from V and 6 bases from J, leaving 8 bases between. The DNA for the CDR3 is TGTGCCAGTAGTATATCGGTCGGCGAGCAGTACTTC. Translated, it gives CASSISVGEQYF.

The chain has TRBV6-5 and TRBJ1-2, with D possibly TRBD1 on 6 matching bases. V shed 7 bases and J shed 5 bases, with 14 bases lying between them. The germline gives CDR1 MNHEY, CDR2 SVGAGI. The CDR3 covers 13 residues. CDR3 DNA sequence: TGTGCCAGCATGGGGGCGGCAGGGTATGGCTACACCTTC. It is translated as CASMGAAGYGYTF.

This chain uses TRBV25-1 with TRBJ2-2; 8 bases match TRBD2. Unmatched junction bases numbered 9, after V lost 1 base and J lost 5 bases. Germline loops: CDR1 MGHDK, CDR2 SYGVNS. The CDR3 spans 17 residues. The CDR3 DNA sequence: TGTGCCAGCAGTGAATTTCGGGGGGGCCGGGTGACCGGGGAGCTGTTTTTT. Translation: CASSEFRGGRVTGELFF.

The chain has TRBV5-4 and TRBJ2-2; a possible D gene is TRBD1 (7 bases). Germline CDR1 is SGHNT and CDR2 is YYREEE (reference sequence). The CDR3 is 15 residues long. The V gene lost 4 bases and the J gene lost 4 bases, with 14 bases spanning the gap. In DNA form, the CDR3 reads TGTGCCAGCAGCCTAAGGAGGGGGCGCACCGGGGAGCTGTTTTTT. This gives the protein CASSLRRGRTGELFF.

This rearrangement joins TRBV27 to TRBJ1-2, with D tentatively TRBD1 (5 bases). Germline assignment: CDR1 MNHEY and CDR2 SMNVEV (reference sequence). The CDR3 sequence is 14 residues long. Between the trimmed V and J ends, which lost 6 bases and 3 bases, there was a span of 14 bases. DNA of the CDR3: TGTGCCAGCAGGGTGGGGACGGGGGACTATGGCTACACCTTC. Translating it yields CASRVGTGDYGYTF.

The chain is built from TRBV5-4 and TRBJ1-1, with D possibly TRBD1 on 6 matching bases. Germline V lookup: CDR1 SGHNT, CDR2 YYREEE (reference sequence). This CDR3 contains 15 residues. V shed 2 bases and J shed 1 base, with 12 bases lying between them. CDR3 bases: TGTGCCAGCAGCTTAGCGGGACACGAGAACACTGAAGCTTTCTTT. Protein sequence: CASSLAGHENTEAFF.

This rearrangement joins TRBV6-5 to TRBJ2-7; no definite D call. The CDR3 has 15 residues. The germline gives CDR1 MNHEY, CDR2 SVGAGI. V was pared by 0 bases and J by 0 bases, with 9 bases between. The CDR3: CASSYSLAHSYEQYF. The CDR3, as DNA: TGTGCCAGCAGTTACTCCCTGGCACACTCCTACGAGCAGTACTTC.

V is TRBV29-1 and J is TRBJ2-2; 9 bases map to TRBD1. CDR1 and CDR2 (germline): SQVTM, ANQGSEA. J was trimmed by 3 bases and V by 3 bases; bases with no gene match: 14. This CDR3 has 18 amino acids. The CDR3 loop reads CSVDDRSGTGRDTGELFF. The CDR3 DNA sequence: TGCAGCGTTGACGATCGATCCGGGACAGGGAGGGACACCGGGGAGCTGTTTTTT.

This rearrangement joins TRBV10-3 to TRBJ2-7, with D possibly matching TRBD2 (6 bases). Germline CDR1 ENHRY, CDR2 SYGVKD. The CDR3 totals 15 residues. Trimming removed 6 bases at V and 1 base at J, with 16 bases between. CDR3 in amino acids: CAIRPGTRASYEQYF. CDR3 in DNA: TGTGCCATCAGGCCCGGGACTCGCGCATCCTACGAGCAGTACTTC.

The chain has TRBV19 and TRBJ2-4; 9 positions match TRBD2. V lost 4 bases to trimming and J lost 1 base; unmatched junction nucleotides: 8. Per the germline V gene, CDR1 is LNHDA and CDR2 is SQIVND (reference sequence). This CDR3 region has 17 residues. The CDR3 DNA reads TGTGCCAGTAGTACGCCTAGCGGGACTTCCGCCAAAAACATTCAGTACTTC. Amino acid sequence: CASSTPSGTSAKNIQYF.

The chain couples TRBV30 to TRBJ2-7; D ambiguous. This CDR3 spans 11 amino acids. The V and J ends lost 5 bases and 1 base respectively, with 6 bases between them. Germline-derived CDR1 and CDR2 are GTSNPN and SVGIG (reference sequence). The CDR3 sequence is CAWESSYEQYF. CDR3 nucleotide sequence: TGTGCCTGGGAGTCTTCCTACGAGCAGTACTTC. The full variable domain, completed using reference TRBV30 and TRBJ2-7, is SQTIHQWPATLVQPVGSPLSLECTVEGTSNPNLYWYRQAAGRGLQLLFYSVGIGQISSEVPQNLSASRPQDRQFILSSKKLLLSDSGFYLCAWESSYEQYFGPGTRLTVT.

CDR3 nucleotides: TGTGCCAGCAGTGTGGACAGGGTCGATGAGCAGTTCTTC. Its translation is CASSVDRVDEQFF. The genes are TRBV2 and TRBJ2-1, with 8 positions matching TRBD1. Germline V lookup: CDR1 SNHLY, CDR2 FYNNEI. The junction had 4 bases not matched to a gene; V was cut back by 4 bases and J by 8 bases. CDR3 length: 13 amino acids.

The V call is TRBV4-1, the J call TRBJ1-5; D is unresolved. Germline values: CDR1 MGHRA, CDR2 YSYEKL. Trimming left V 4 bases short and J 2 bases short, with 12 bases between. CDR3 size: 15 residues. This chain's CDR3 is CASSPEGGGNQPQHF. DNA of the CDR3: TGCGCCAGCAGCCCGGAAGGCGGGGGCAATCAGCCCCAGCATTTT.

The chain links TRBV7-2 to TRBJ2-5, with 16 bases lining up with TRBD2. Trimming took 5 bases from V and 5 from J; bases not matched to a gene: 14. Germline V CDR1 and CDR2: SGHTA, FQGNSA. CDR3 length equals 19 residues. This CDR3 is CASSHITGTSGRAGETQYF. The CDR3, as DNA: TGTGCCAGCAGCCATATTACCGGGACTAGCGGGAGGGCCGGTGAGACCCAGTACTTC.

CDR3 sequence: CASSAWSSGGYNEQFF. Written as DNA, the CDR3 is TGTGCCAGCAGTGCCTGGTCTAGCGGGGGCTACAATGAGCAGTTCTTC. The V call is TRBV6-4, the J call TRBJ2-1; 10 bases fit TRBD2. CDR3 length: 16 residues. Trimming took 4 bases from V and 3 from J; bases not matched to a gene: 6. Germline V CDR1 and CDR2: MRHNA, SNTAGT.